The sample holds many counts of the clone carrying this T cell receptor (beta chain). The CDR3 is made up of 13 amino acids. V was cut by 3 bases and J by 4 bases, with 7 bases left in between. Looked up from germline, CDR1 is MGHRA and CDR2 is YSYEKL. One entry per CDR3 protein, called by TCRdb with MiXCR from the 5' RACE reads. The sample carries 450,000 to 700,000 distinct CDR3 sequences, around 17% recorded once. The data belong to a study of T-cell memory formation after mild COVID-19. Study summary: Most TCR clusters belonged to a single donor.

The clonotype comes from an adult woman who had mild COVID-19 (a few samples of this study predate the infection). Cell type and time point are not known. The sequenced material came from PBMCs or a T cell subset sorted from them (not recorded which). The chain couples TRBV4-1 to TRBJ2-1; D tentatively fits TRBD1 or TRBD2 (5 bases each). The CDR3 reads CASSQGVYNEQFF. In DNA form, the CDR3 reads TGCGCCAGCAGCCAGGGGGTTTACAATGAGCAGTTCTTC.